The next 26 T cell receptor beta chains were all read from a single sample in a study of blood T cell repertoires in COVID-19. Method: immunoSEQ multiplex PCR; TCRdb's copy keeps in-frame clones and lacks some. The sample carries 140,000 to 150,000 clones, roughly 80% recorded once. Sequencing was carried out using peripheral blood. The source of these receptors is a human donor with acute or convalescent COVID-19. The donor label of this sample is uncertain.

The genes are TRBV12-3 or TRBV12-4 and TRBJ1-2; tentatively, D is TRBD1 (5 bases). This CDR3 comprises 12 residues. Trimming cost V 2 bases and J 6 bases, with 7 bases left between them. CDR3 protein: CASSLLGDGYTF. The CDR3 DNA sequence: TGTGCCAGCAGTTTATTAGGGGATGGCTACACCTTC.

The gene calls are TRBV2 and TRBJ1-5; 10 nucleotides match TRBD1. In germline, CDR1 is SNHLY, CDR2 FYNNEI. This CDR3 has 15 amino acids. Trimming removed 4 bases from V and 4 bases from J; junction bases left unmatched: 4. As DNA, the CDR3 is TGTGCCAGCAGTGCCAGACAGGGGGCGAATCAGCCCCAGCATTTT. Translating it yields CASSARQGANQPQHF.

This sequence joins TRBV4-2 and TRBJ1-2; D possibly corresponds to TRBD1 (6 bases). Germline V CDR1 and CDR2: LGHNA, YNFKEQ. The CDR3 runs to 16 residues. V lost 0 bases and J lost 4, with 15 bases in between. In DNA form, the CDR3 reads TGTGCCAGCAGCCAAGATCTGGCAGGGGTTTCCTATGGCTACACCTTC. It codes for CASSQDLAGVSYGYTF.

This chain links TRBV18 with TRBJ1-1, with D possibly TRBD1 on 5 matching bases. Germline V gene sequence: CDR1 KGHSH, CDR2 LQKENI. This CDR3 spans 14 amino acids. The V end lost 2 bases, the J end lost 2 bases, and 9 bases lay between the germline ends. The CDR3 DNA follows: TGTGCCAGCTCACCAGTGACAGCAAACACTGAAGCTTTCTTT. Protein sequence: CASSPVTANTEAFF.

The chain links TRBV7-9 to TRBJ1-1, with D unresolved. V shed 5 bases and J shed 4 bases, with 8 bases lying between them. The CDR3 length is 12 residues. CDR1 is SEHNR, CDR2 FQNEAQ, per germline (reference sequence). CDR3 in amino acids: CASSERATEAFF. For the CDR3, the DNA is TGTGCCAGCAGCGAGCGAGCCACTGAAGCTTTCTTT. The whole variable domain, remainder taken from reference TRBV7-9 and TRBJ1-1, is DTGVSQNPRHKITKRGQNVTFRCDPISEHNRLYWYRQTLGQGPEFLTYFQNEAQLEKSRLLSDRFSAERPKGSFSTLEIQRTEQGDSAMYLCASSERATEAFFGQGTRLTVV.

This clone was detected only a few times. This chain uses TRBV18 with TRBJ1-5; 7 nucleotides match TRBD1. Germline V gene sequence: CDR1 KGHSH, CDR2 LQKENI. V trimming: 6 bases; J trimming: 4 bases; junction bases outside the gene matches: 6. CDR3 length: 14 residues. Here the CDR3 reads CASSAAGGNQPQHF. As DNA, the CDR3 is TGTGCCAGCTCGGCGGCAGGGGGTAATCAGCCCCAGCATTTT.

V usage is TRBV9 and J usage is TRBJ2-3, with TRBD2 matching 8 bases. V shed 4 bases and J 3 bases; nucleotides not matched to a gene: 7. Germline V CDR1 and CDR2: SGDLS, YYNGEE. This CDR3 is built from 15 residues. This CDR3 reads CASSRGLAGTDTQYF. CDR3 nucleotide sequence: TGTGCCAGCAGCCGGGGATTAGCGGGGACAGATACGCAGTATTTT.

V is TRBV9 and J is TRBJ1-2; 11 nucleotides line up with TRBD1. This CDR3 region has 18 residues. V was pared by 6 bases and J by 2 bases, with 15 bases of the junction left unmatched. Germline CDR1 SGDLS, CDR2 YYNGEE. The CDR3 reads CASNRAGTGGLTNYGYTF. CDR3 nucleotides: TGTGCCAGCAACCGGGCTGGGACAGGGGGACTGACGAACTATGGCTACACCTTC.

In nucleotides, the CDR3 is TGTGCCAGCAGCGTCGCCCTAGCGGGGGGCACCGGGGAGCTGTTTTTT. Amino acid sequence: CASSVALAGGTGELFF. V gene TRBV9 combines with J gene TRBJ2-2; 11 positions match TRBD2. The V and J ends lost 2 bases and 4 bases, in that order; junction bases with no gene match: 4. From germline, CDR1 is SGDLS and CDR2 YYNGEE. The CDR3 length is 16 residues.

The gene calls are TRBV18 and TRBJ2-3, with a possible D match to TRBD2 (5 bases). V lost 0 bases and J 2 bases, leaving 12 bases between the germline ends. Germline lookup yields CDR1 KGHSH and CDR2 LQKENI. The CDR3 runs to 16 residues. As DNA, the CDR3 is TGTGCCAGCTCACCACCGGACTTTCGCTCCACAGATACGCAGTATTTT. Protein: CASSPPDFRSTDTQYF.

CDR3 sequence: CASSLTLTGGTEAFF. CDR3 DNA sequence: TGCGCCAGCAGCTTGACCTTAACAGGGGGCACTGAAGCTTTCTTT. The chain is built from TRBV5-1 and TRBJ1-1; 8 positions agree with TRBD1. The V and J ends lost 1 base and 4 bases, in that order; junction bases with no gene match: 6. CDR1 SGHRS and CDR2 YFSETQ come from the germline V gene. This CDR3 has 15 residues.

The chain joins TRBV9 to TRBJ2-3; 8 bases agree with TRBD1. Germline V gene data show CDR1 as SGDLS and CDR2 as YYNGEE. V dropped 4 bases and J dropped 1; count of bases not matched to a gene: 8. This CDR3 has 16 amino acids. CDR3 loop: CASSPQGASRTDTQYF. CDR3 DNA sequence: TGTGCCAGCAGCCCCCAGGGGGCCAGCCGCACAGATACGCAGTATTTT.

The chain uses TRBV30 and TRBJ2-1; 10 bases match TRBD2. This CDR3 has 14 residues. Germline V gene sequence: CDR1 GTSNPN, CDR2 SVGIG (reference sequence). Trimming removed 4 bases from V and 4 bases from J; junction bases left unmatched: 4. The CDR3 spells CAWTVAGGYNEQFF. CDR3 sequence (DNA): TGTGCCTGGACGGTAGCGGGGGGATACAATGAGCAGTTCTTC.

The CDR3 DNA sequence: TGCAGCGTTGATAATAGGAGAGCTAACTATGGCTACACCTTC. It yields the protein CSVDNRRANYGYTF. The chain combines TRBV29-1 with TRBJ1-2; D unclear. Per germline, CDR1 SQVTM and CDR2 ANQGSEA. This CDR3 is built from 14 residues. V was trimmed by 3 bases and J by 0 bases, leaving 11 bases between them.

Of note for this clone: At one end, the junction sequence differs from germline, possibly due to a read error. The chain carries TRBV25-1 and TRBJ1-1, with D possibly TRBD1 on 5 matching bases. Germline CDR1 MGHDK, CDR2 SYGVNS. The CDR3 spans 12 residues. DNA for the CDR3: TGTGCCACCCAGGGACCTCAGGAGGGAGGGTTATTT. It codes for CATQGPQEGGLF.

The chain carries TRBV27 and TRBJ1-2; possibly TRBD1 for D (6 bases). CDR1 is MNHEY and CDR2 is SMNVEV in the germline V gene (reference sequence). The ends were cut back, 8 bases at V and 6 bases at J, with 31 bases in the middle. CDR3 length: 18 residues. CDR3 DNA sequence: TGTGCCAGCCACGCGTTCCCTGGACAGCGCCCATACGGGGATGGCTACACCTTC. This sequence encodes CASHAFPGQRPYGDGYTF.

This chain joins TRBV5-1 and TRBJ2-5; unclear D gene. Germline V gene lookup returns CDR1 SGHRS and CDR2 YFSETQ. Trimming took 0 bases from V and 3 from J, leaving 6 bases between them. The CDR3 loop spans 13 amino acids. Here the CDR3 reads CASSLGHEETQYF. CDR3 DNA sequence: TGCGCCAGCAGCTTGGGACACGAAGAGACCCAGTACTTC. Combining the CDR3 with reference TRBV5-1 and TRBJ2-5 gives the whole variable domain KAGVTQTPRYLIKTRGQQVTLSCSPISGHRSVSWYQQTPGQGLQFLFEYFSETQRNKGNFPGRFSGRQFSNSRSEMNVSTLELGDSALYLCASSLGHEETQYFGPGTRLLVL.

The chain carries TRBV6-5 and TRBJ2-2; D ambiguous. V lost 4 bases, J lost 0 bases, and 12 bases lay in between. The V gene's germline CDR1 is MNHEY and CDR2 SVGAGI. The CDR3 length is 16 residues. The CDR3 here is CASSWAAVSNTGELFF. CDR3 nucleotide sequence: TGTGCCAGCAGTTGGGCAGCAGTATCGAACACCGGGGAGCTGTTTTTT.

The rearrangement uses TRBV5-4 and TRBJ2-2, with TRBD1 matching over 7 bases. V gave up 6 bases and J gave up 6 bases; unmatched junction bases: 8. CDR1 and CDR2 from the germline V gene are SGHNT and YYREEE (reference sequence). The CDR3 is 14 residues long. The CDR3: CASTPTGVAGELFF. The DNA for the CDR3 is TGTGCCAGCACCCCTACAGGGGTGGCCGGGGAGCTGTTTTTT.

The chain combines TRBV7-2 with TRBJ1-3; D gene unclear. The CDR3 runs 12 residues. CDR1 and CDR2 from the germline V gene are SGHTA and FQGNSA. V was trimmed by 8 bases and J by 0 bases, leaving 5 bases between them. As DNA, the CDR3 is TGTGCCAGCGGCCACTCTGGAAACACCATATATTTT. Translated, it gives CASGHSGNTIYF.

This clone was seen only once. The chain joins TRBV6-5 to TRBJ2-5, with 10 bases matching TRBD1. With V trimmed by 8 bases and J by 4 bases, 7 bases remained unmatched. This CDR3 is 14 amino acids long. CDR1 and CDR2 (germline): MNHEY, SVGAGI. CDR3 amino acids: CASAGTGVGETQYF. As DNA, the CDR3 is TGTGCCAGCGCGGGGACAGGGGTAGGAGAGACCCAGTACTTC.

This chain links TRBV15 with TRBJ1-2; D is undetermined. The length of the CDR3 is 15 residues. The ends were cut back, 0 bases at V and 5 bases at J, with 13 bases in the middle. Germline CDR1 is LNHNV and CDR2 is YYDKDF (reference sequence). CDR3 sequence reads: CATSRDREGPYGYTF. CDR3 sequence (DNA): TGTGCCACCAGCAGAGATAGGGAGGGTCCATATGGCTACACCTTC.

This rearrangement joins TRBV27 to TRBJ1-5; 8 nucleotides match TRBD1. Germline loops: CDR1 MNHEY, CDR2 SMNVEV (reference sequence). The junction had 8 bases not matched to a gene; V was cut back by 8 bases and J by 2 bases. This CDR3 is 15 amino acids long. In DNA form, the CDR3 reads TGTGCCAGCGCTCAGGGGGCAGGGGGCAATCAGCCCCAGCATTTT. Protein product: CASAQGAGGNQPQHF.

This chain joins TRBV3-1 (or the pseudogene TRBV3-2) and TRBJ1-1, with 11 bases that match TRBD1. With V trimmed by 3 bases and J by 8 bases, 5 bases remained unmatched. Germline CDR1 reads LGHDT; CDR2 reads YNNKEL (reference sequence). The CDR3 has 14 residues. The CDR3 here is CASSHGQGAGEAFF. In DNA, the CDR3 is TGTGCCAGCAGCCATGGACAGGGGGCAGGAGAAGCTTTCTTT.

The chain combines TRBV15 with TRBJ2-7; possible D gene TRBD1, 6 bases. V lost 0 bases, J lost 6 bases, and 21 bases lay in between. The germline gives CDR1 LNHNV, CDR2 YYDKDF (reference sequence). CDR3 size: 17 residues. The CDR3 DNA is TGTGCCACCAGCAGAGATAAGGGCAGGGGCCATCGGGGCGAGCAGTACTTC. Protein: CATSRDKGRGHRGEQYF.

The chain couples TRBV4-1 to TRBJ1-1; unclear D gene. In germline, CDR1 is MGHRA, CDR2 YSYEKL. V was trimmed by 4 bases and J by 1 base, leaving 13 bases between them. The CDR3 totals 15 residues. The CDR3 region is CASSPPTQRNTEAFF. The CDR3 DNA sequence: TGCGCCAGCAGCCCTCCAACACAGAGGAACACTGAAGCTTTCTTT.